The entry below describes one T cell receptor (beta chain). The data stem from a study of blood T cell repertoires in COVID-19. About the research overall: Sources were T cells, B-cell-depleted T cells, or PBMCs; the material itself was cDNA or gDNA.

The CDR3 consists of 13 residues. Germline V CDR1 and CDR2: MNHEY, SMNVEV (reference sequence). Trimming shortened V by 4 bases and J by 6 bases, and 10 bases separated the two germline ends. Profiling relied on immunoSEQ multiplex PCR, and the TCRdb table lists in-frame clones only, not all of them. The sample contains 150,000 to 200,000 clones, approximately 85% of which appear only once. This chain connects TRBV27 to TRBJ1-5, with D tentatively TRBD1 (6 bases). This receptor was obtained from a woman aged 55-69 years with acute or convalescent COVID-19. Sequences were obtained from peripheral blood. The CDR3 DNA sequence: TGTGCCAGCAGTTCCCAGGGGTCTCAGCCCCAGCATTTT. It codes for CASSSQGSQPQHF.